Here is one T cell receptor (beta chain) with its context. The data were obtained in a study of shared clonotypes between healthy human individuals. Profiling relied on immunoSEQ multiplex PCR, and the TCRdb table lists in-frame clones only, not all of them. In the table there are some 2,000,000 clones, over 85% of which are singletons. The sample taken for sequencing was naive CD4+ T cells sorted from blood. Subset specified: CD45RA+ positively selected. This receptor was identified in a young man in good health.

CDR3 protein: CASSQDRGGGNSYEQYF. The CDR3 DNA sequence: TGCGCCAGCAGCCAAGATCGCGGGGGCGGGAACTCCTACGAGCAGTACTTC. This chain joins TRBV4-1 and TRBJ2-7; D perhaps matches TRBD2 (7 bases). The CDR3 is 17 residues long. The germline V gene has CDR1 MGHRA and CDR2 YSYEKL. The V end lost 0 bases, the J end lost 0 bases, and 15 bases lay between the germline ends.